Given below is one TCR beta chain in context. The antigen is unknown. This sample stems from a study of T cell responses to AZD1222 COVID-19 vaccine. Overall study findings and caveats: Distributed over spike, vaccine-associated CD4 TCRs predominated at 160-218 and 743-854. White British ancestry dominated among donors, who included more females, and clonal diversity was possibly underestimated.

Sequencing was performed with immunoSEQ multiplex PCR; in TCRdb, only in-frame clones are kept and a portion is missing. The repertoire holds approximately 92,000 clones, with about 90% as singletons. Germline CDR1 reads SGDLS; CDR2 reads YYNGEE. Trimming took 4 bases from V and 5 from J, leaving 16 bases between them. This CDR3 is 14 amino acids long. The specimen was peripheral blood, collected on day 0 of AZD1222 vaccination. This chain uses TRBV9 with TRBJ2-7; D may correspond to TRBD1 or TRBD2 (5 bases each). The clonotype was recovered from an adult in good health. The CDR3 is CASSPGAIGDEQYF. CDR3 nucleotides: TGTGCCAGCAGCCCCGGGGCCATTGGGGACGAGCAGTACTTC.